Following are 17 T cell receptor beta chains from one sample sequenced in a study of CD8 T cells in ankylosing spondylitis. For these TCRs, the target antigens are not known. Notes on the study in general: Roughly eight highly homologous variants made up a TCR beta motif that seemed to typify ankylosing spondylitis blood.

TCRdb reprocessed the 5' RACE reads with MiXCR, giving one entry per CDR3 protein. The data hold 400,000 to 450,000 distinct CDR3 sequences, with 15% to 20% observed a single time. Sequencing input: blood, either unsorted or a sorted T cell fraction (not recorded which). These receptors were taken from a male donor with ankylosing spondylitis.

This clonotype has a handful of counts. This chain connects TRBV5-1 to TRBJ1-1; 7 bases match TRBD1. V was clipped by 3 bases and J by 2 bases; unmatched bases: 4. CDR1 is SGHRS and CDR2 is YFSETQ in the germline V gene. The CDR3 is 14 residues long. CDR3 sequence reads: CASSSGQTNTEAFF. The CDR3 region has the DNA TGCGCCAGCAGCTCGGGACAGACAAACACTGAAGCTTTCTTT.

The genes are TRBV4-2 and TRBJ2-1; no clear D gene. Trimming shortened V by 1 base and J by 0 bases, and 10 bases separated the two germline ends. Germline V gene lookup returns CDR1 LGHNA and CDR2 YNFKEQ. The CDR3 covers 16 residues. In nucleotides, the CDR3 is TGTGCCAGCAGCCAAGGAGACATTAGCTCCTACAATGAGCAGTTCTTC. Translated: CASSQGDISSYNEQFF.

The chain is built from TRBV5-6 and TRBJ2-7; a weak D match, TRBD2 (5 bases). V shed 4 bases and J shed 3 bases, with 11 bases lying between them. The CDR3 is made up of 13 amino acids. CDR1 and CDR2 (germline): SGHDT, YYEEEE. This chain's CDR3 is CASSPGVYYEQYF. The DNA of the CDR3 is TGTGCCAGCAGCCCCGGGGTGTACTACGAGCAGTACTTC.

This rearrangement joins TRBV28 to TRBJ2-3; no firm D call. This CDR3 is 12 amino acids long. The V gene's germline CDR1 is MDHEN and CDR2 SYDVKM. V gave up 3 bases and J gave up 5 bases, with 6 bases separating them. The CDR3 nucleotides read TGTGCCAGCAGTTTGGAGCTAGATACGCAGTATTTT. This gives the protein CASSLELDTQYF.

The V gene is TRBV20-1, the J gene TRBJ2-2; 9 bases agree with TRBD1. Germline V lookup: CDR1 DFQATT, CDR2 SNEGSKA (reference sequence). J gave up 7 bases and V 6 bases, and 9 bases lay outside the gene matches. The CDR3 has 14 residues. CDR3 protein: CSARDRAGIGELFF. The DNA of the CDR3 is TGCAGTGCCAGGGACAGGGCAGGTATCGGGGAGCTGTTTTTT.

This clonotype has just a few counts. J is TRBJ2-5 and V is TRBV4-1; 11 positions agree with TRBD2. The CDR3 is made up of 17 amino acids. The germline V gene encodes CDR1 MGHRA and CDR2 YSYEKL. Trimming took 1 base from V and 5 from J; bases not matched to a gene: 9. CDR3 bases: TGCGCCAGCAGCCAAGTTAGCGGGGGGGCCTCGTTGGAGACCCAGTACTTC. Residues: CASSQVSGGASLETQYF.

This clonotype was counted ten times or more. This chain uses TRBV4-1 with TRBJ2-7; 7 nucleotides agree with TRBD1. The germline CDR1 and CDR2 sequences are MGHRA and YSYEKL. This CDR3 contains 16 residues. The ends lost 4 bases at V and 5 bases at J; junction bases unmatched: 14. The CDR3, as DNA: TGCGCCAGCAGCCTACTTATTGGGACAGCCCATCACGAGCAGTACTTC. Translation: CASSLLIGTAHHEQYF.

This clonotype occurred many times. The V and J genes are TRBV7-9 and TRBJ2-7; D not resolved. The CDR3 has 12 residues. CDR1 SEHNR and CDR2 FQNEAQ come from the germline V gene (reference sequence). The V and J ends lost 5 bases and 5 bases respectively, with 10 bases between them. The CDR3 spells CASSPMGDEQYF. In DNA, the CDR3 is TGTGCCAGCAGCCCAATGGGTGACGAGCAGTACTTC.

With regard to this clonotype: One end of the junction fails to match germline, which may point to a read error. The rearrangement uses TRBV3-1 and TRBJ1-2; D is ambiguous. The germline gives CDR1 LGHDT, CDR2 YNNKEL (reference sequence). The CDR3 sequence is 11 residues long. CDR3 residues: CASSQVGSFLF. Written as DNA, the CDR3 is TGTGCCAGCAGCCAAGTTGGATCGTTCCTCTTC.

The V and J genes are TRBV4-2 and TRBJ2-7; 9 nucleotides agree with TRBD2. This CDR3 is built from 15 residues. V lost 3 bases, J lost 6 bases, and 9 bases stayed unmatched. From germline, CDR1 is LGHNA and CDR2 YNFKEQ. DNA for the CDR3: TGTGCCAGCAGCCAGGGCGGGGGGGCAATTCTCGAGCAGTACTTC. Protein sequence: CASSQGGGAILEQYF.

This chain uses TRBV6-2 or TRBV6-3 with TRBJ2-2; 8 bases agree with TRBD1. Germline-derived CDR1 and CDR2 are MNHEY and SVGEGT. There are 15 residues in the CDR3. The J segment lost 6 bases and the V segment lost 7 bases, leaving 10 bases of the junction unmatched. CDR3 sequence: CASISDRGRAGELFF. CDR3 coding DNA: TGTGCCAGCATCTCCGACAGGGGAAGAGCCGGGGAGCTGTTTTTT.

V gene TRBV30 combines with J gene TRBJ1-1; D remains unclear. V gave up 2 bases and J gave up 10 bases, with 11 bases separating them. The CDR3 covers 11 residues. Germline lookup yields CDR1 GTSNPN and CDR2 SVGIG (reference sequence). CDR3 bases: TGTGCCTGGAGTTGGGAGGGTATAGCTTTCTTT. Translated: CAWSWEGIAFF.

The sample holds a few counts of this clonotype. This chain links TRBV27 with TRBJ2-5, with 10 bases lining up with TRBD2. V trimming: 5 bases; J trimming: 1 base; junction bases outside the gene matches: 13. The CDR3 consists of 18 residues. Per the germline V gene, CDR1 is MNHEY and CDR2 is SMNVEV (reference sequence). CDR3 DNA: TGTGCCAGCAGTCCCCGCGGGGGAGCGGGAGGGTTCCAAGAGACCCAGTACTTC. Translated, it gives CASSPRGGAGGFQETQYF.

This rearrangement joins TRBV3-1 to TRBJ1-3; D is undetermined. Germline V CDR1 and CDR2: LGHDT, YNNKEL (reference sequence). This CDR3 contains 12 residues. V lost 2 bases and J 2 bases, leaving 1 base between the germline ends. CDR3 nucleotides: TGTGCCAGCAGCCAACCTGGAAACACCATATATTTT. The encoded protein is CASSQPGNTIYF.

This clonotype was observed at least ten times. The chain recombines TRBV7-2 with TRBJ2-1, with D uncertain. CDR1 and CDR2 (germline): SGHTA, FQGNSA. V was trimmed by 3 bases and J by 0 bases, leaving 9 bases between them. This CDR3 contains 15 residues. The CDR3 loop reads CASSFVPSSYNEQFF. The CDR3 DNA follows: TGTGCCAGCAGCTTCGTACCGAGCTCCTACAATGAGCAGTTCTTC.

This clonotype was seen a handful of times. V usage is TRBV28 and J usage is TRBJ2-7; 7 bases are shared with TRBD2. The CDR3 contains 13 residues. Looked up from germline, CDR1 is MDHEN and CDR2 is SYDVKM. V shed 6 bases and J 3 bases; nucleotides not matched to a gene: 5. As DNA, the CDR3 is TGTGCCAGCAGAAAGGGAGGGCTCTACGAGCAGTACTTC. It specifies CASRKGGLYEQYF.

This sequence joins TRBV20-1 and TRBJ2-1; 7 nucleotides agree with TRBD2. The CDR3 runs to 14 residues. Trimming took 5 bases from V and 2 from J; bases not matched to a gene: 6. CDR1 and CDR2 from the germline V gene are DFQATT and SNEGSKA (reference sequence). DNA for the CDR3: TGCAGTGCTGGGGGGGAGCGGGCCTACAATGAGCAGTTCTTC. Protein sequence: CSAGGERAYNEQFF.